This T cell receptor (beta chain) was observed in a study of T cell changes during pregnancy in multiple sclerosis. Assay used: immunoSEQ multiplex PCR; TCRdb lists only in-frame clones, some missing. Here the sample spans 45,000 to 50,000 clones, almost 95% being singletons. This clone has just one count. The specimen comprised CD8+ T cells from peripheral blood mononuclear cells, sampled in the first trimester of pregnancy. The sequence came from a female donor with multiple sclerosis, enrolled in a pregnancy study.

CDR3 nucleotide sequence: TGCGCCAGCAGCCAAGCTCTCCTCCGGGACACGTATAATGAAAAACTGTTTTTT. Its translation: CASSQALLRDTYNEKLFF. The rearrangement links TRBV4-3 to TRBJ1-4, with a weak D call TRBD1 (6 bases). This CDR3 is built from 18 residues. Germline lookup yields CDR1 LGHNA and CDR2 YSLEER. V was pared by 1 base and J by 4 bases, with 19 bases between.